A selection of T cell receptor beta chains follows, all from one sample in a study of beta chain features in type 1 diabetes. Profiled with immunoSEQ multiplex PCR; TCRdb holds only in-frame clones, not every one. This sample yields over 600,000 clones, of which around 11% are seen a single time; more than 0.1% belongs to the top ten. The sequencing sample was made of naive CD4+ T cells from blood. The receptors were gathered from a man aged 25 to 45 with type 1 diabetes. The CDR3 runs from the conserved cysteine through the conserved F or W. The D gene is left open where the match is weak. The size field is filled for only some rows; it gives once, few, many or a size class.

-,TRBV7-2,TRBJ2-5,-,TGTGCCAGCAGCCCGCCACTAGCCGCCCCGACCCAGTACTTC,CASSPPLAAPTQYF
few,TRBV5-6,TRBJ2-5,TRBD1,TGTGCCAGCAGCACGCTCACCGGGACAGCGCAAGAGACCCAGTACTTC,CASSTLTGTAQETQYF
-,TRBV5-1,TRBJ2-1,-,TGCGCCAGCAGCTTGGGGCTAGACAATGAGCAGTTCTTC,CASSLGLDNEQFF
-,TRBV6-5,TRBJ2-3,TRBD1,TGTGCCAGCAGCCGACAGGGCCCCACAGATACGCAGTATTTT,CASSRQGPTDTQYF
-,TRBV27,TRBJ1-5,-,TGTGCCAGCAGTTTACAGGGAGCGGGGTATGAGCCCCAGCATTTT,CASSLQGAGYEPQHF
few,TRBV16,TRBJ1-5,-,TGTGCCAGCAGCCAATCGGTTTCGGGGGTTCAGCCCCAGCATTTT,CASSQSVSGVQPQHF
few,TRBV23-1,TRBJ2-5,-,TGCGCCCCCAGAGGGGACCGAGCGGAAGAGACCCAGTACTTC,CAPRGDRAEETQYF
few,TRBV5-6,TRBJ1-5,-,TGTGCCAGCAGCTCCGGGACGCTGGGTCAGCCCCAGCATTTT,CASSSGTLGQPQHF
-,TRBV4-3,TRBJ2-5,TRBD1,TGCGCCAGCAGCCGGGACAGAGAAGAGACCCAGTACTTC,CASSRDREETQYF
-,TRBV7-3,TRBJ1-1,-,TGTGCCAGCAGCTTACAGGGATTCTCTGAAGCTTTCTTT,CASSLQGFSEAFF